This is a list of T cell receptor beta chains from one sample in a study of blood T cell repertoires in COVID-19. Some clones are missing from TCRdb's copy, which holds only in-frame ones; the method was immunoSEQ multiplex PCR. The sample contains 200,000 to 250,000 clones, 92% of which appear only once. Sequencing was done on a sample of peripheral blood. These receptors all come from a man in his thirties or forties with acute or convalescent COVID-19. Each CDR3 is given with its conserved first and last residue. A D gene is named only where the DNA matches it firmly. Rows may omit the clone size; those that give it use once, few, many or a size class.

v_call	d_call	clone_size	j_call	cdr3_aa	cdr3_nt
TRBV3-1/TRBV3-2	-	-	TRBJ2-5	CASRTRGSETQYF	TGTGCCAGCAGGACCAGGGGAAGTGAGACCCAGTACTTC
TRBV19	-	-	TRBJ1-4	CASSSPRGVSEKLFF	TGTGCCAGTAGTTCCCCCAGGGGAGTGTCTGAAAAACTGTTTTTT
TRBV29-1	-	-	TRBJ2-7	CSVLARADYEQYF	TGCAGCGTCCTGGCCAGGGCGGACTACGAGCAGTACTTC
TRBV18	-	-	TRBJ2-1	CASSPLAGPYNEQFF	TGTGCCAGCTCACCACTGGCAGGGCCCTACAATGAGCAGTTCTTC
TRBV28	-	-	TRBJ2-7	CASSPQASYEQYF	TGTGCCAGCAGTCCGCAGGCCTCCTACGAGCAGTACTTC
TRBV13	TRBD1	-	TRBJ2-1	CASSGQGDYEQFF	TGTGCCAGCAGCGGACAGGGGGACTATGAGCAGTTCTTC
TRBV3-1/TRBV3-2	-	-	TRBJ1-3	CASRETVSGNTIYF	TGTGCCAGCAGGGAGACAGTCTCTGGAAACACCATATATTTT
TRBV27	-	-	TRBJ2-7	CASSYLRKQYF	TGTGCCAGCAGTTATCTACGAAAGCAGTACTTC
TRBV28	-	medium-sized	TRBJ1-2	CASSLPRVGYGYTF	TGTGCCAGCAGCCTCCCCAGGGTCGGGTATGGCTACACCTTC
TRBV9	-	-	TRBJ2-3	CASSVRSNTDTQYF	TGTGCCAGCAGCGTACGGAGCAACACAGATACGCAGTATTTT
TRBV7-9	TRBD1	-	TRBJ2-7	CASSPRQGSYEQYF	TGTGCCAGCAGCCCCCGACAGGGATCCTACGAGCAGTACTTC
TRBV5-1	-	-	TRBJ2-7	CASSLAVHSYEQYF	TGCGCCAGCAGCTTGGCAGTACACTCCTACGAGCAGTACTTC
TRBV4-1	-	once	TRBJ2-7	CASSHRQGGREQYF	TGCGCCAGCAGCCACCGACAGGGAGGTAGAGAGCAGTACTTC
TRBV19	-	-	TRBJ2-1	CASSREGVSYNEQFF	TGTGCCAGTAGCCGGGAAGGAGTATCCTACAATGAGCAGTTCTTC
TRBV5-8	-	once	TRBJ1-5	CASSLWAGVNNQPQHF	TGTGCCAGCAGCTTGTGGGCAGGGGTAAACAATCAGCCCCAGCATTTT
TRBV28	TRBD1	-	TRBJ1-6	CASRVDRGLSYNSPLHF	TGTGCCAGCAGAGTAGACAGGGGTTTGTCCTATAATTCACCCCTCCACTTT
TRBV7-8	TRBD1	-	TRBJ1-1	CASSSRTGRTEAFF	TGTGCCAGCAGCTCCCGGACAGGGCGTACTGAAGCTTTCTTT
TRBV28	-	-	TRBJ1-3	CASMTYSGNTIYF	TGTGCCAGCATGACATATTCTGGAAACACCATATATTTT
TRBV27	TRBD1	-	TRBJ1-2	CASSITGTGGSNYGYTF	TGTGCCAGCAGTATAACCGGGACAGGGGGCTCTAACTATGGCTACACCTTC
TRBV27	-	-	TRBJ2-3	CASSHGADTQYF	TGTGCCAGCAGCCACGGGGCAGATACGCAGTATTTT
TRBV5-4	-	-	TRBJ2-5	CASSWTAQAQETQYF	TGTGCCAGCAGCTGGACAGCTCAGGCCCAAGAGACCCAGTACTTC
TRBV28	TRBD2	once	TRBJ2-7	CASSRTRLALDEQYF	TGTGCCAGCAGCCGAACCAGACTAGCGCTGGACGAGCAGTACTTC
TRBV6-2/TRBV6-3	-	-	TRBJ1-1	CASSPHRVNTEAFF	TGTGCCAGCAGCCCCCACAGGGTGAACACTGAAGCTTTCTTT
TRBV3-1/TRBV3-2	TRBD2	-	TRBJ2-2	CASSQGGGTGELFF	TGTGCCAGCAGCCAAGGGGGAGGGACCGGGGAGCTGTTTTTT
TRBV27	TRBD2	-	TRBJ2-3	CASSFQRDTDTQYF	TGTGCCAGCAGTTTTCAGCGGGACACAGATACGCAGTATTTT
TRBV27	TRBD1	few	TRBJ2-1	CASSRTGGGQFF	TGTGCCAGCAGTCGGACAGGGGGCGGGCAGTTCTTC
TRBV28	-	-	TRBJ1-4	CASSVQWAEKLFF	TGTGCCAGCAGTGTCCAATGGGCTGAAAAACTGTTTTTT
TRBV5-6	TRBD2	-	TRBJ2-4	CASSLGGTRYKNIQYF	TGTGCCAGCAGCTTGGGAGGGACTAGATACAAAAACATTCAGTACTTC
TRBV28	-	-	TRBJ1-2	CASNESWLEGYTF	TGTGCCAGCAACGAGTCCTGGTTGGAGGGCTACACCTTC
TRBV5-1	-	-	TRBJ1-1	CASSLQTTNTEAFF	TGCGCCAGCAGCTTACAGACGACGAACACTGAAGCTTTCTTT
TRBV6-1	TRBD2	-	TRBJ2-2	CASSESRGSGTGELFF	TGTGCCAGCAGTGAATCTCGCGGGAGCGGGACCGGGGAGCTGTTTTTT
TRBV7-2	-	-	TRBJ2-7	CASSLEGTYEQYF	TGTGCCAGCAGCTTGGAGGGGACCTACGAGCAGTACTTC
TRBV27	-	-	TRBJ1-2	CASSLSLSSGYTF	TGTGCCAGCAGTTTATCGCTGAGCTCCGGCTACACCTTC
TRBV7-6	TRBD1	-	TRBJ2-7	CASSLGGQGFTYEQYF	TGTGCCAGCAGCTTAGGAGGACAGGGATTTACCTACGAGCAGTACTTC
TRBV25-1	TRBD1	-	TRBJ2-5	CASSEWGQGASETQYF	TGTGCCAGCAGTGAATGGGGACAGGGGGCTTCCGAGACCCAGTACTTC
TRBV6-1	-	-	TRBJ1-6	CASSERGITPLHF	TGTGCCAGCAGTGAGCGGGGTATCACACCCCTCCACTTT
TRBV5-8	TRBD1	-	TRBJ1-2	CASSMQGTGHYGYTF	TGTGCCAGCAGCATGCAAGGGACAGGGCACTATGGCTACACCTTC
TRBV6-5	-	-	TRBJ2-7	CASSYGGNYEQYF	TGTGCCAGCAGTTACGGCGGCAACTACGAGCAGTACTTC
TRBV4-1	TRBD2	-	TRBJ2-1	CASTPGLADLYNEQFF	TGCGCCAGCACCCCGGGACTAGCGGACCTTTACAATGAGCAGTTCTTC
TRBV3-1/TRBV3-2	TRBD1	-	TRBJ2-7	CASSNTDRGRFEQYF	TGTGCCAGCAGCAATACTGACAGGGGGCGTTTTGAGCAGTACTTC
TRBV4-1	TRBD1	-	TRBJ2-7	CASRHTGGMVDPYEQYF	TGCGCCAGCAGGCATACAGGGGGGATGGTCGATCCCTACGAGCAGTACTTC
TRBV15	TRBD1	-	TRBJ2-7	CATSAYRGQDEQYF	TGTGCCACCAGCGCCTACAGGGGGCAAGACGAGCAGTACTTC
TRBV27	TRBD1	-	TRBJ2-4	CASSLSGTALKNIQYF	TGTGCCAGCAGTTTATCTGGGACAGCTTTAAAAAACATTCAGTACTTC
TRBV6-4	TRBD2	-	TRBJ2-3	CASSERTSGGARDTQYF	TGTGCCAGCAGTGAACGGACTAGCGGGGGGGCAAGGGATACGCAGTATTTT
TRBV14	-	-	TRBJ2-7	CASSQGVRSGDYEQYF	TGTGCCAGCAGCCAGGGTGTGCGGTCCGGGGACTACGAGCAGTACTTC
TRBV3-1/TRBV3-2	TRBD1	-	TRBJ2-7	CASSQPGTGDLYEQYF	TGTGCCAGCAGCCAACCTGGGACAGGGGACCTCTACGAGCAGTACTTC
TRBV5-6	TRBD1	once	TRBJ1-2	CASSFDRQGYGYTF	TGTGCCAGCAGCTTCGACAGACAGGGCTATGGCTACACCTTC
TRBV7-3	-	-	TRBJ1-1	CASSKGGLTEAFF	TGTGCCAGCTCGAAGGGAGGTCTGACTGAAGCTTTCTTT
TRBV5-1	TRBD2	-	TRBJ2-1	CASSVGLKQFF	TGCGCCAGCAGCGTGGGACTAAAGCAGTTCTTC
TRBV4-1	TRBD2	-	TRBJ2-1	CASRQGAGVSDNEQFF	TGCGCCAGCAGACAAGGGGCGGGAGTTAGCGACAATGAGCAGTTCTTC
TRBV4-2	TRBD2	-	TRBJ2-3	CASSQLAGTIDTQYF	TGTGCCAGCAGCCAACTAGCGGGAACCATAGATACGCAGTATTTT